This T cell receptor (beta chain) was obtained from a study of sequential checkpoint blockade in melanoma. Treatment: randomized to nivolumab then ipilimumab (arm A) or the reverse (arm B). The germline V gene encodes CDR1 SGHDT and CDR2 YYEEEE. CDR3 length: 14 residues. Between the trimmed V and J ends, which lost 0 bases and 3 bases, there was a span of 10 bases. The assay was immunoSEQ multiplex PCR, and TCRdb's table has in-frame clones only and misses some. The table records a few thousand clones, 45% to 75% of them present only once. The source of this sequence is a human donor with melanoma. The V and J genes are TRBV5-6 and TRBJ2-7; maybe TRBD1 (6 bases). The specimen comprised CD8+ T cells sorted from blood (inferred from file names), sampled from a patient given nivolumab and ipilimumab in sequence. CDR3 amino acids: CASSLGQVDYEQYF. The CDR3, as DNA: TGTGCCAGCAGCTTGGGACAGGTGGACTACGAGCAGTACTTC.